This paragraph reports one T cell receptor (beta chain). This clonotype was picked up a small number of times. Its antigen specificity is not known. No quality values exist for individual bases; no much larger clone is one base distant. CDR1 KGHSH and CDR2 LQKENI were looked up in the germline V gene. The CDR3 spans 16 residues, from the cysteine through the phenylalanine. Left in the record is the CDR3 DNA by itself, 48 bases read in frame from the first base. Trimming takes 0 bases from V and 7 bases from J, and the germline ends sit 19 bases apart. The data were obtained in a study of T-cell memory formation after mild COVID-19 (dated by TCRdb to the early 2020s). For the wider study: TCR sequence clusters from the two donors were largely donor specific. T-cell clones expanding and contracting after mild COVID-19 in two donors were tracked by longitudinal TCRalpha and TCRbeta repertoire sequencing. Two young, previously healthy adult volunteers, one female and one male, were included in the cohort.

General conclusions and limits of the study: Balanced CD4/CD8 phenotypes were observed for clones contracting from day 15 to 85, whereas a bias towards CD4+ was observed for a second wave of clones expanding from day 15 to 37. Only two mild cases were covered in the study, and larger cohorts including severe cases with pre-infection samples were considered necessary. Whether the second-wave clones peaking on day 37 were SARS-CoV-2 specific was not confirmed. Contracting CD4+ clones were found mainly in CM and EM memory subsets, while CD8+ clones were enriched in EMRA. Some responding clones were detected in pre-infection memory, which suggested that pre-existing cross-reactive memory T cells had joined the SARS-CoV-2 response.

Ficoll-Paque density gradient centrifugation was the method used to isolate PBMCs. Instrument used: Illumina NovaSeq 6000. TCRalpha and TCRbeta cDNA libraries were constructed by 5'RACE with constant-segment primers, with sample barcodes and unique molecular identifiers being introduced. Trizol reagent was used to extract RNA from every sample. Libraries were amplified in two PCR steps, with a second sample barcode and Illumina TruSeq adapters added in the second step. Libraries were sequenced on an Illumina NovaSeq with 2 x 150 bp paired-end reads. In the paper's pipeline: The reads were demultiplexed and collapsed into UMI-guided consensus sequences using migec v1.2.7. Using mixcr v2.1.11, UMI consensuses were aligned to TRA and TRB V and J templates and then assembled into clonotypes. Expanded or contracted clonotypes were those called significant by both edgeR and NoisET, with noise models trained on biological replicates. For edgeR calls, the cutoffs were a false discovery rate-adjusted p below 0.01 and a log2 fold-change threshold of 1. As an exploratory analysis of dynamics, max-normalized trajectories of the 1000 most abundant clonotypes were examined by PCA with hierarchical clustering. Separately sequenced CD4+ and CD8+ repertoires were used to assign the CD4 or CD8 phenotype of responding clones. The public reads were run again by TCRdb, first through fastp at Q25 and then through MiXCR, and only productive beta chains were kept. Entries that share a CDR3 protein sequence are merged under the most common genes and DNA. The V and J calls reflect TCRdb's pipeline rather than the authors' work. This sample gives some 350,000 distinct CDR3 sequences in total; approximately 12% of them show up just once. In total, the top ten clones hold 20% to 25% of the sample.

Recombination connected TRBV18 to TRBJ2-7, with the D call tentatively TRBD1 or TRBD2, each fitting 5 bases. Input material: PBMCs or a T cell subset sorted from them (not recorded which). The receptor comes from a man aged 18 to 35 who had mild COVID-19 (a few samples of this study predate the infection). The sample titles of this study are shuffled in the database, so cell type and time point are left out; the donor was told from shared clones. The DNA reads as follows: TGTGCCAGCTCACCACCGTTGGGGACCGCTCTCTCGGAGCAGTACTTC. Its amino acids are CASSPPLGTALSEQYF. With all but the CDR3 taken from the reference TRBV18 and TRBJ2-7 genes, the full variable domain is: NAGVMQNPRHLVRRRGQEARLRCSPMKGHSHVYWYRQLPEEGLKFMVYLQKENIIDESGMPKERFSAEFPKEGPSILRIQQVVRGDSAAYFCASSPPLGTALSEQYFGPGTRLTVT.